This note documents a single T cell receptor beta chain sequence. As yet, its antigen is unknown. Amplification targeted TCR beta CDR3 regions from RNA transcripts. First-round RT-PCR of the TCR CDR3 relied on the HTBI primer set. TCRdb ran MiXCR on the multiplex PCR reads and lists one entry per CDR3 protein. Of approximately 590,000 distinct CDR3 sequences listed, roughly 14% are singletons. The source of the sample is a study of T cells in Graves' hyperthyroidism and ophthalmopathy. On the study more broadly: Prior to any treatment, at the point of initial diagnosis, peripheral blood was collected.

V was clipped by 0 bases and J by 5 bases, with 13 bases between them. Looked up from germline, CDR1 is MNHEY and CDR2 is SVGEGT. The CDR3 extends over 16 amino acids. Not enrolled were patients with uncontrolled infection, other autoimmune disease, pregnancy or lactation. Over 9 ml of fresh peripheral blood supplied the PBMCs. Study-wide results and caveats: Clonotypes that were expanded in thyroid above 0.001 mostly appeared in blood too.

The source material was blood. The receptor comes from a young woman with Graves' hyperthyroidism. This chain connects TRBV6-2 or TRBV6-3 to TRBJ1-4; D is perhaps TRBD1 (5 bases). CDR3: CASSYSSGAENEKLFF. The CDR3 DNA sequence: TGTGCCAGCAGTTACTCGAGCGGGGCGGAAAATGAAAAACTGTTTTTT.